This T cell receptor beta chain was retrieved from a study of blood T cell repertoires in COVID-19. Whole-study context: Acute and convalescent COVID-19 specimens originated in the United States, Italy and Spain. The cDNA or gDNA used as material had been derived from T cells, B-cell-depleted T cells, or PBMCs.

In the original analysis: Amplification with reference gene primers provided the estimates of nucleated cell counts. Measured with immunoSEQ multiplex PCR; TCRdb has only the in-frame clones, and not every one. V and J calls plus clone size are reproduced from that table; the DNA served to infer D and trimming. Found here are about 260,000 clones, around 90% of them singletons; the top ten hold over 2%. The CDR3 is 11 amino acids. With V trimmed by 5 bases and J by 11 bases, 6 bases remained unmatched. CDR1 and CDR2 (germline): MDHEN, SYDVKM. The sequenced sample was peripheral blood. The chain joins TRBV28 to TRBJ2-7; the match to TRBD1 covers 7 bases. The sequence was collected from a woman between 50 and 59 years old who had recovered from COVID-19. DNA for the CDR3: TGTGCCAGCAGTACAGGGGTTCGCGAGTACTTC. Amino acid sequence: CASSTGVREYF.